A selection of T cell receptor beta chains follows, all from one sample in a study of T cell responses to AZD1222 COVID-19 vaccine. The repertoire was sequenced with immunoSEQ multiplex PCR; TCRdb's copy has only in-frame clones and lacks some. The sample lists some 60,000 clones; roughly 80% were seen once. The sample in question was peripheral blood, obtained 28 days after the second AZD1222 dose. All receptors derive from an adult who received the AZD1222 COVID-19 vaccine. Both conserved end residues are part of each CDR3. Fields, in order: D gene, V gene, J gene, clone size, CDR3 protein, CDR3 DNA. D genes are given only for firm matches. Rows may omit the clone size; those that give it use once, few, many or a size class.

NA	TRBV9	TRBJ1-6	NA	CASSLSSQVNSPLHF	TGTGCCAGCAGCCTGTCGAGCCAGGTCAATTCACCCCTCCACTTT
NA	TRBV5-6	TRBJ1-2	NA	CASSPTVANYGYTF	TGTGCCAGCAGCCCGACAGTAGCTAACTATGGCTACACCTTC
NA	TRBV6-6	TRBJ1-5	NA	CASTNGNQPQHF	TGTGCCAGCACCAACGGGAATCAGCCCCAGCATTTT
NA	TRBV18	TRBJ1-1	medium-sized	CASSSDMTGVNTEAFF	TGTGCCAGCTCATCCGATATGACAGGAGTGAACACTGAAGCTTTCTTT
NA	TRBV5-5	TRBJ1-1	NA	CASSPSGQPIFEAFF	TGTGCCAGCAGCCCGAGCGGACAACCGATATTTGAAGCTTTCTTT
TRBD1	TRBV11-2	TRBJ1-6	NA	CASSLGTGNSPLHF	TGTGCCAGCAGCTTAGGGACAGGGAATTCACCCCTCCACTTT
NA	TRBV7-8	TRBJ1-1	NA	CASSLAFASPPNTEAFF	TGTGCCAGCAGCTTAGCGTTTGCCAGCCCCCCTAACACTGAAGCTTTCTTT
NA	TRBV3-1/TRBV3-2	TRBJ1-3	NA	CASSAQVAGNTIYF	TGTGCCAGCAGCGCACAGGTGGCTGGAAACACCATATATTTT
NA	TRBV28	TRBJ2-5	few	CASSSRTTQETQYF	TGTGCCAGCAGTTCTCGGACAACCCAAGAGACCCAGTACTTC
NA	TRBV2	TRBJ2-7	NA	CASSRDGYEQYF	TGTGCCAGCAGCCGGGACGGATACGAGCAGTACTTC
TRBD1	TRBV30	TRBJ1-2	once	CAWRATGVGYTF	TGTGCCTGGAGGGCGACAGGGGTGGGCTACACCTTC
NA	TRBV6-5	TRBJ2-3	NA	CASSYLFSASTDTQYF	TGTGCCAGCAGTTACTTGTTTAGCGCTAGCACAGATACGCAGTATTTT
NA	TRBV18	TRBJ2-5	NA	CASSQGAQETQYF	TGTGCCAGCTCACAGGGAGCACAAGAGACCCAGTACTTC
NA	TRBV5-6	TRBJ2-5	NA	CASGTTLVETQYF	TGTGCCAGCGGGACGACCCTCGTGGAGACCCAGTACTTC
TRBD2	TRBV14	TRBJ2-3	NA	CASSRFGGGPTFSTNTQYF	TGTGCCAGCAGCCGGTTTGGCGGGGGGCCGACCTTCTCCACGAATACGCAGTATTTT
NA	TRBV28	TRBJ1-4	NA	CASSSERDGPRRKLFF	TGTGCCAGCAGTTCAGAGAGGGACGGTCCCAGGCGAAAACTGTTTTTT
TRBD1	TRBV6-5	TRBJ2-3	NA	CASRDRVLDTQYF	TGTGCCAGCCGGGACAGGGTTCTGGATACGCAGTATTTT
NA	TRBV30	TRBJ2-7	few	CAWVTRGTAAHEQYF	TGTGCCTGGGTCACCCGGGGCACAGCCGCCCACGAGCAGTACTTC
NA	TRBV28	TRBJ1-4	NA	CASSLSRDKLFF	TGTGCCAGCAGTCTCAGTAGGGACAAACTGTTTTTT
TRBD1	TRBV7-2	TRBJ1-5	NA	CASSLGTENQPQHF	TGTGCCAGCAGCCTCGGGACAGAGAATCAGCCCCAGCATTTT
NA	TRBV18	TRBJ2-2	NA	CASSEGLNTGELFF	TGTGCCAGCTCCGAGGGGTTAAACACCGGGGAGCTGTTTTTT
NA	TRBV4-2	TRBJ1-2	NA	CASSQDSSGGYTF	TGTGCCAGCAGCCAAGACTCTTCGGGGGGCTACACCTTC
TRBD1	TRBV7-2	TRBJ2-7	once	CASSWTGGTSYEQYF	TGTGCCAGCAGCTGGACAGGGGGAACCTCCTACGAGCAGTACTTC
NA	TRBV19	TRBJ2-3	NA	CASRPPGAAAGTDTQYF	TGTGCCAGTAGACCTCCCGGGGCGGCGGCGGGGACAGATACGCAGTATTTT
NA	TRBV28	TRBJ1-1	few	CASTPFRRLWGRDTEAFF	TGTGCCAGCACCCCGTTCCGAAGGTTGTGGGGGCGGGACACTGAAGCTTTCTTT
TRBD1	TRBV28	TRBJ1-2	NA	CASRTGGQNVYGYTF	TGTGCCAGCCGGACAGGGGGACAGAATGTCTATGGCTACACCTTC
NA	TRBV9	TRBJ2-7	NA	CASSSGTSGEQYF	TGTGCCAGCAGCTCGGGGACCTCTGGAGAGCAGTACTTC
NA	TRBV5-4	TRBJ2-2	NA	CASRAAGSNTGELFF	TGTGCCAGCAGAGCCGCCGGTAGTAACACCGGGGAGCTGTTTTTT
NA	TRBV5-1	TRBJ2-6	NA	CASSFSSQFGANVLTF	TGCGCCAGCAGCTTCTCGTCTCAGTTTGGGGCCAACGTCCTGACTTTC